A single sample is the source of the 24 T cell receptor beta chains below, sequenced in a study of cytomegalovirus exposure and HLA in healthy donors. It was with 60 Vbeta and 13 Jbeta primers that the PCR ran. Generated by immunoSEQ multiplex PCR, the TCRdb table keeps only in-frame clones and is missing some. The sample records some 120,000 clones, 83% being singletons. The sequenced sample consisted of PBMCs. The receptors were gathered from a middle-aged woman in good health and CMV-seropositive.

The CDR3 region is CATVLATGAPDTQYF. The DNA for the CDR3 is TGCGCCACCGTCCTAGCGACTGGGGCCCCAGATACGCAGTATTTT. The chain links TRBV10-2 to TRBJ2-3, with TRBD2 as a possible D gene (6 bases). There are 15 residues in the CDR3. Trimming took off 10 bases at V and 4 bases at J, with 21 bases between the two ends. Looked up from germline, CDR1 is WSHSY and CDR2 is SAAADI.

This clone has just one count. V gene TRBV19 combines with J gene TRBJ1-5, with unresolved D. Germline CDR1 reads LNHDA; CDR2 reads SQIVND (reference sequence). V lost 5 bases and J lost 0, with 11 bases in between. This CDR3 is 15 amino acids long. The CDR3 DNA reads TGTGCCAGTAGTCCAGAAAGTTATAGCAATCAGCCCCAGCATTTT. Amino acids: CASSPESYSNQPQHF. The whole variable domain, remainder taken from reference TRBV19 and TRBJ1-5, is DGGITQSPKYLFRKEGQNVTLSCEQNLNHDAMYWYRQDPGQGLRLIYYSQIVNDFQKGDIAEGYSVSREKKESFPLTVTSAQKNPTAFYLCASSPESYSNQPQHFGDGTRLSIL.

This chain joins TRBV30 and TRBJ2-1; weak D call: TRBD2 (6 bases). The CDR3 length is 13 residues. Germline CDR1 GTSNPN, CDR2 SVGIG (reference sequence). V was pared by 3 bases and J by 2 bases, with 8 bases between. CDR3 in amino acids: CAWSGSTYNEQFF. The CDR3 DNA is TGTGCCTGGAGCGGGAGCACCTACAATGAGCAGTTCTTC.

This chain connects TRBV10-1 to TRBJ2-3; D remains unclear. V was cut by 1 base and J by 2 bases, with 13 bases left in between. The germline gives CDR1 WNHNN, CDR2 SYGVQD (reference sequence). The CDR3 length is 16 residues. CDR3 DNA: TGCGCCAGCAGTGAGTTACCCGGGTCGGTCACAGATACGCAGTATTTT. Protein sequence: CASSELPGSVTDTQYF.

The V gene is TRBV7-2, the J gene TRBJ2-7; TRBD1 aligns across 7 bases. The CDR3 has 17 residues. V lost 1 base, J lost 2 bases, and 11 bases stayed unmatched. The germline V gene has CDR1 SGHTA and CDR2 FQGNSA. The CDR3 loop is CASSLVLDRVIAYEQYF. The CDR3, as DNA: TGTGCCAGCAGCTTAGTCCTCGACAGGGTTATCGCCTACGAGCAGTACTTC.

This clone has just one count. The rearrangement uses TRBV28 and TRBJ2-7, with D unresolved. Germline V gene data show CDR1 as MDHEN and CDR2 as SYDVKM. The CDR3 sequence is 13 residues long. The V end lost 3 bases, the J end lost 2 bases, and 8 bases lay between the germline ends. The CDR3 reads CASSFTATYEQYF. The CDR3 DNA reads TGTGCCAGCAGTTTTACCGCTACCTACGAGCAGTACTTC.

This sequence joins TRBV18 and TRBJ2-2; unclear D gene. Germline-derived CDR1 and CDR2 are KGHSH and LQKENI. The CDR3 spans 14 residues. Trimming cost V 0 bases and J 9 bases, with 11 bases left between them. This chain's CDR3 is CASSPPFPTRELFF. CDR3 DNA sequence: TGTGCCAGCTCACCACCGTTTCCCACTAGGGAGCTGTTTTTT. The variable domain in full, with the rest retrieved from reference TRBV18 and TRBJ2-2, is NAGVMQNPRHLVRRRGQEARLRCSPMKGHSHVYWYRQLPEEGLKFMVYLQKENIIDESGMPKERFSAEFPKEGPSILRIQQVVRGDSAAYFCASSPPFPTRELFFGEGSRLTVL.

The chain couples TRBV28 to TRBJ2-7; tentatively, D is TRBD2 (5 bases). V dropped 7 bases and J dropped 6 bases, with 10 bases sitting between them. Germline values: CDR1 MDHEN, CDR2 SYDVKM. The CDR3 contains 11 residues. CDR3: CASNTAGEQYF. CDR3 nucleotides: TGTGCCAGCAATACGGCGGGCGAGCAGTACTTC.

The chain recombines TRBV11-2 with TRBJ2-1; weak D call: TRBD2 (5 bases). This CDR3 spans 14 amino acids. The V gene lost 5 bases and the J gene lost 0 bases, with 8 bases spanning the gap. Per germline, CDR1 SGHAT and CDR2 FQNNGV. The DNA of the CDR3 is TGTGCCAGCAGCCTCGGACTCTCCTACAATGAGCAGTTCTTC. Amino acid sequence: CASSLGLSYNEQFF. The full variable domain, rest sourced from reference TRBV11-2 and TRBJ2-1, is EAGVAQSPRYKIIEKRQSVAFWCNPISGHATLYWYQQILGQGPKLLIQFQNNGVVDDSQLPKDRFSAERLKGVDSTLKIQPAKLEDSAVYLCASSLGLSYNEQFFGPGTRLTVL.

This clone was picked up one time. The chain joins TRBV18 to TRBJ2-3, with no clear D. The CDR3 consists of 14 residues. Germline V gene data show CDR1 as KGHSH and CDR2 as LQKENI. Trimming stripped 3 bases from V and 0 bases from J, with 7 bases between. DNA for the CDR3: TGTGCCAGCTCACCTACTTCTAGCACAGATACGCAGTATTTT. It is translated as CASSPTSSTDTQYF.

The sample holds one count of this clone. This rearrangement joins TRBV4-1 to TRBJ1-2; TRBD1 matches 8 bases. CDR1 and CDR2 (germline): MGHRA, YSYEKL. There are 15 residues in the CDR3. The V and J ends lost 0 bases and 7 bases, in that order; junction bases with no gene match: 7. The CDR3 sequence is CASSQDRGQEFGYTF. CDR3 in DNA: TGCGCCAGCAGCCAAGATAGGGGACAGGAGTTTGGCTACACCTTC.

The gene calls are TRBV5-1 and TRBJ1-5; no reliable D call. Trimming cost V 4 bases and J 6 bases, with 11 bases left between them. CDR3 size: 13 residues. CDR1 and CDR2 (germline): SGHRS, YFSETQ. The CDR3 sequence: CASSPFPGQPQHF. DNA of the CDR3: TGCGCCAGCAGCCCCTTCCCCGGTCAGCCCCAGCATTTT. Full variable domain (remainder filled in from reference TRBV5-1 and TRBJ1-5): KAGVTQTPRYLIKTRGQQVTLSCSPISGHRSVSWYQQTPGQGLQFLFEYFSETQRNKGNFPGRFSGRQFSNSRSEMNVSTLELGDSALYLCASSPFPGQPQHFGDGTRLSIL.

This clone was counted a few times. The CDR3 DNA reads as TGTGCCAGCAGCGTAGGGACAACAAGCTCCTACGAGCAGTACTTC. Its translation: CASSVGTTSSYEQYF. The chain employs TRBV9 and TRBJ2-7; possible D gene TRBD1, 5 bases. Trimming took 0 bases from V and 0 from J, leaving 10 bases between them. The CDR3 contains 15 residues. Per germline, CDR1 SGDLS and CDR2 YYNGEE.

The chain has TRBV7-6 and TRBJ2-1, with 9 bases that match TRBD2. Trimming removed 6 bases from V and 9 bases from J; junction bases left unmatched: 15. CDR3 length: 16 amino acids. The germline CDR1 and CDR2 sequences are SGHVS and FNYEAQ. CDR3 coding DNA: TGTGCCAGCAGTAAATTGGCGGGAGGGCCCGGGGGTGAGCAGTTCTTC. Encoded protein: CASSKLAGGPGGEQFF.

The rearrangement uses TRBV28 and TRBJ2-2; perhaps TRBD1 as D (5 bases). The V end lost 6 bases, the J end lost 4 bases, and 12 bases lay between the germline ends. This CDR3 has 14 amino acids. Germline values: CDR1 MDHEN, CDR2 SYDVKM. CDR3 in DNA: TGTGCCAGCAGGGTAGGACACCCCACCGGGGAGCTGTTTTTT. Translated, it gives CASRVGHPTGELFF.

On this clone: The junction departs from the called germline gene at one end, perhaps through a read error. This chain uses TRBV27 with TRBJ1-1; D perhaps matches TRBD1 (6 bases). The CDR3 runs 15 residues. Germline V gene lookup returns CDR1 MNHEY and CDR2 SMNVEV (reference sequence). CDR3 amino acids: CASSLNRVWDTEASF. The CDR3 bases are TGTGCCAGCAGTTTAAACAGGGTATGGGACACTGAAGCTTCCTTT.

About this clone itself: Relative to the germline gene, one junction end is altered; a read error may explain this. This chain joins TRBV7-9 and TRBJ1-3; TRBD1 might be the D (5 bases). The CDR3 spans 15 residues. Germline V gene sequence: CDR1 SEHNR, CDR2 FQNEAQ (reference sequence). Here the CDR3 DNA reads TGTTCCAGCAGCTTAGCGAATGACAGAGGACACACCATATATTTT. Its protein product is CSSSLANDRGHTIYF.

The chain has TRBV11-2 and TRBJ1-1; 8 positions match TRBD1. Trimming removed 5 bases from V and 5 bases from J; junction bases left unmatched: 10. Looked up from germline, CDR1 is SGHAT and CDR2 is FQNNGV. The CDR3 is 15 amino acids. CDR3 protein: CASSTTGGVGTEAFF. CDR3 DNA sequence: TGTGCCAGCAGCACCACAGGGGGAGTCGGTACTGAAGCTTTCTTT.

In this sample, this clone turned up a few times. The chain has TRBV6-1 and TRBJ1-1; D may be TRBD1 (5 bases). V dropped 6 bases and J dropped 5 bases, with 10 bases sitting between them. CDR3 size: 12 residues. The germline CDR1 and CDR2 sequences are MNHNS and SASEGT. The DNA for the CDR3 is TGTGCCAGCAGCATGGGGCGTACTGAAGCTTTCTTT. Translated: CASSMGRTEAFF.

CDR3 bases: TGCAGCGTGGGACCCAACAGGGGGCCCACTGAAGCTTTCTTT. It is translated as CSVGPNRGPTEAFF. The V gene is TRBV29-1, the J gene TRBJ1-1, with 9 bases aligning to TRBD1. V was clipped by 6 bases and J by 4 bases; unmatched bases: 9. CDR1 is SQVTM and CDR2 is ANQGSEA in the germline V gene. This CDR3 spans 14 amino acids.

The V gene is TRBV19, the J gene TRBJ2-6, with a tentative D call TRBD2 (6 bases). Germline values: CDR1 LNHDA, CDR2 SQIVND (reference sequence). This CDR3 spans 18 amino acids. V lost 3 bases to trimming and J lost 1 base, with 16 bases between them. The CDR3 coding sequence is TGTGCCAGTAGTATCTTCGGGAGCCTATCATCTGGGGCCAACGTCCTGACTTTC. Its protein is CASSIFGSLSSGANVLTF.

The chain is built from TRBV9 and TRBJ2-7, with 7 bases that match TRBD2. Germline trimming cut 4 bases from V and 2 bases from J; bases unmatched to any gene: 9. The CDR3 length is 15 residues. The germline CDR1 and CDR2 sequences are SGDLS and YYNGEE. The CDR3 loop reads CASSTRDYPTYEQYF. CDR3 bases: TGTGCCAGCAGCACCAGGGACTATCCTACCTACGAGCAGTACTTC. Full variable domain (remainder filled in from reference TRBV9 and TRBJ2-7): DSGVTQTPKHLITATGQRVTLRCSPRSGDLSVYWYQQSLDQGLQFLIQYYNGEERAKGNILERFSAQQFPDLHSELNLSSLELGDSALYFCASSTRDYPTYEQYFGPGTRLTVT.

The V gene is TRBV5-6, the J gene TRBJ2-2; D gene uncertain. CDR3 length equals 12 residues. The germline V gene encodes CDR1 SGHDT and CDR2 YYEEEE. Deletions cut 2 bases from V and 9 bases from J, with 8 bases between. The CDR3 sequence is CASSFRARELFF. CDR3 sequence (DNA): TGTGCCAGCAGCTTCCGCGCCAGGGAGCTGTTTTTT.

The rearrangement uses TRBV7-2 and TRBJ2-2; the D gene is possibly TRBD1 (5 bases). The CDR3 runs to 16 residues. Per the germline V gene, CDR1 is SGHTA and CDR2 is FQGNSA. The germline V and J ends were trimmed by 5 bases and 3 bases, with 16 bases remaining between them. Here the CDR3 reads CASSPGSRVDTGELFF. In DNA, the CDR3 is TGTGCCAGCAGCCCAGGGTCCAGGGTGGACACCGGGGAGCTGTTTTTT.